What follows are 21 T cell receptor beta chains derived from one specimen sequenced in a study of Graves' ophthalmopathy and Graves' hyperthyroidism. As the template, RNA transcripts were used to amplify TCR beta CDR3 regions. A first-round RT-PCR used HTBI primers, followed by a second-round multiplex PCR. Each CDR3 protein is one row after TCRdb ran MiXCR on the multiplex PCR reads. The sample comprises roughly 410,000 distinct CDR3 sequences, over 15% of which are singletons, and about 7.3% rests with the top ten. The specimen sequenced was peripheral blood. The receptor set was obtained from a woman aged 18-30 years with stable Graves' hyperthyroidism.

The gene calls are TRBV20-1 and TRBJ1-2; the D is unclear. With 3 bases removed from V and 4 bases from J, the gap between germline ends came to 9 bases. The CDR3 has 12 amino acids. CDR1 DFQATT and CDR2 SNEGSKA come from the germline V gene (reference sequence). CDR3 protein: CSARGSTYGYTF. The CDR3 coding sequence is TGCAGTGCTAGGGGGAGCACCTATGGCTACACCTTC.

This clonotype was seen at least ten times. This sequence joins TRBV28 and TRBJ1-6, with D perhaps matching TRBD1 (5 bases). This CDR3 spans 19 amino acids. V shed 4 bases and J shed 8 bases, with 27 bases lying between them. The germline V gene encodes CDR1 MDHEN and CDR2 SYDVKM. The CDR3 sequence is CASSSPKTDQLTIYSPLHF. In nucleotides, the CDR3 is TGTGCCAGCAGTTCCCCGAAGACAGACCAATTAACCATTTATTCACCCCTCCACTTT. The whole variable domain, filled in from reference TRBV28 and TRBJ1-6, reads DVKVTQSSRYLVKRTGEKVFLECVQDMDHENMFWYRQDPGLGLRLIYFSYDVKMKEKGDIPEGYSVSREKKERFSLILESASTNQTSMYLCASSSPKTDQLTIYSPLHFGNGTRLTVT.

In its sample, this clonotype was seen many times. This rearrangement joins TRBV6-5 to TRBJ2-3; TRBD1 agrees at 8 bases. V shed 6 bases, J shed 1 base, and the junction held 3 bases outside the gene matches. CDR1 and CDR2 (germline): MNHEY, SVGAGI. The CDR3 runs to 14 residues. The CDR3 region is CASSTTGGTDTQYF. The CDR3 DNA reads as TGTGCCAGCAGCACGACAGGGGGCACAGATACGCAGTATTTT.

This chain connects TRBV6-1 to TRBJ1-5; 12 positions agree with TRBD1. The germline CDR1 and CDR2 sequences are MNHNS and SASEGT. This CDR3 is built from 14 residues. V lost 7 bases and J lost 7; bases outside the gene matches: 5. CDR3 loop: CASMGQGAGQPQHF. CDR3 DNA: TGTGCCAGCATGGGACAGGGGGCAGGGCAGCCCCAGCATTTT.

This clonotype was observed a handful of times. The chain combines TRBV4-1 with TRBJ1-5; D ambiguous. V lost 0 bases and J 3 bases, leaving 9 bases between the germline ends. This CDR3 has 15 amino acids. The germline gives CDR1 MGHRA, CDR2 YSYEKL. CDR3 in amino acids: CASSQEGGINQPQHF. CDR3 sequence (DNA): TGCGCCAGCAGCCAAGAAGGAGGTATCAATCAGCCCCAGCATTTT.

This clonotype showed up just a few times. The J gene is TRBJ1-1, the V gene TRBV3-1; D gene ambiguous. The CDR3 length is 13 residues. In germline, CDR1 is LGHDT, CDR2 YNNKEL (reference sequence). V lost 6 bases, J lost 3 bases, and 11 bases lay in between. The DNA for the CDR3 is TGTGCCAGCAGACCAGGACGGGACACTGAAGCTTTCTTT. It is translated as CASRPGRDTEAFF.

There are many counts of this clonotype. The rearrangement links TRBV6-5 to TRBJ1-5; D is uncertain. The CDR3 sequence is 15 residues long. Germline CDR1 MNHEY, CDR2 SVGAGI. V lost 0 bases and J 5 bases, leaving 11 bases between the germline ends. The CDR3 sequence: CASSYSLGRDQPQHF. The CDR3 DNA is TGTGCCAGCAGTTACTCCTTAGGGCGGGATCAGCCCCAGCATTTT.

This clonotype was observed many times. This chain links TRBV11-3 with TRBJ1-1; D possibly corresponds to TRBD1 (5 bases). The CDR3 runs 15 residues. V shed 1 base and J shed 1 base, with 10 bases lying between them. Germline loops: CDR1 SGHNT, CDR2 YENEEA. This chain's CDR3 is CASSLALGRNTEAFF. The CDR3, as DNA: TGTGCCAGCAGCTTAGCCCTGGGGCGGAACACTGAAGCTTTCTTT.

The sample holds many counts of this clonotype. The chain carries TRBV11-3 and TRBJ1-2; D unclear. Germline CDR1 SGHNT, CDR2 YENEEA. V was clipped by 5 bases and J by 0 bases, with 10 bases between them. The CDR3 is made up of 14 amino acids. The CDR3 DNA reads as TGTGCCAGCAGCAGGGAGGGAGCTAACTATGGCTACACCTTC. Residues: CASSREGANYGYTF.

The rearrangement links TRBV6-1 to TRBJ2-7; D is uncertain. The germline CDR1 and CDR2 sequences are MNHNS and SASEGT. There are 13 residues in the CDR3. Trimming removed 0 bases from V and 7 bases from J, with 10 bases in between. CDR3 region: CASSEALQKEQYF. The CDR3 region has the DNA TGTGCCAGCAGTGAAGCGCTACAGAAGGAGCAGTACTTC.

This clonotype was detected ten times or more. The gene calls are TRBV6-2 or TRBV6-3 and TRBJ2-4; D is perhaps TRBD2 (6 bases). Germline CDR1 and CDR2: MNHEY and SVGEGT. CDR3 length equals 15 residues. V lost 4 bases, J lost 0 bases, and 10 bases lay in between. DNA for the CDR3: TGTGCCAGCAGTTTTTCGGGGGAAGCCAAAAACATTCAGTACTTC. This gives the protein CASSFSGEAKNIQYF.

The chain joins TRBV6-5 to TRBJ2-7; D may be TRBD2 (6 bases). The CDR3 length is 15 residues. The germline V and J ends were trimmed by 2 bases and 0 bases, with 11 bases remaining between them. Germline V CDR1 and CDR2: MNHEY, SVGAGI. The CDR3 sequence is CASSYVGDSSYEQYF. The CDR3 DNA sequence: TGTGCCAGCAGTTACGTGGGGGACTCCTCCTACGAGCAGTACTTC.

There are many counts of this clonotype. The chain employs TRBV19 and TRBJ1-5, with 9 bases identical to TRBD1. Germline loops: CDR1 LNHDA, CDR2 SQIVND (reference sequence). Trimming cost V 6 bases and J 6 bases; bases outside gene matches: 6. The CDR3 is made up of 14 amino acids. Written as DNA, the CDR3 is TGTGCCAGTAGGGGACAGGGAGCGGGTCAGCCCCAGCATTTT. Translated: CASRGQGAGQPQHF.

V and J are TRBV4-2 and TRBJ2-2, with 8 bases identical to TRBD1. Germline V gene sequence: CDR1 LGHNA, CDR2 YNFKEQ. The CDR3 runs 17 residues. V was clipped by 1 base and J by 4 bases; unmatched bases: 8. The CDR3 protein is CASSQAPGGRSTGELFF. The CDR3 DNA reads TGTGCCAGCAGCCAAGCCCCAGGGGGCAGGAGCACCGGGGAGCTGTTTTTT.

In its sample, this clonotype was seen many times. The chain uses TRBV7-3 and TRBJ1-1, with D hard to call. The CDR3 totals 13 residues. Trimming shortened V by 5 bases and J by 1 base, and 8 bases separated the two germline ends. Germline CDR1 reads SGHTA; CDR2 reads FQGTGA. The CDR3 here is CASSQARNTEAFF. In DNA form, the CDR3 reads TGTGCCAGCAGCCAGGCTCGGAACACTGAAGCTTTCTTT.

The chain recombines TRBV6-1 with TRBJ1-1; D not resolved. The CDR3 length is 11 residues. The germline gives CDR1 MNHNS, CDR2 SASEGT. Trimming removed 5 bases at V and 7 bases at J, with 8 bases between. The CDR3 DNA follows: TGTGCCAGCAGTCCCGGGAATGAAGCTTTCTTT. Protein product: CASSPGNEAFF.

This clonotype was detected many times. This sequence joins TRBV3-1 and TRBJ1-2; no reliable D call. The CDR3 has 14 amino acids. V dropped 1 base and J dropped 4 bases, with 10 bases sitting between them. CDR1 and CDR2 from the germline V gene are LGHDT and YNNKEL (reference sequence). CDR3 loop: CASSQAGSGYGYTF. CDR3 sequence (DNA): TGTGCCAGCAGCCAAGCGGGGAGCGGCTATGGCTACACCTTC.

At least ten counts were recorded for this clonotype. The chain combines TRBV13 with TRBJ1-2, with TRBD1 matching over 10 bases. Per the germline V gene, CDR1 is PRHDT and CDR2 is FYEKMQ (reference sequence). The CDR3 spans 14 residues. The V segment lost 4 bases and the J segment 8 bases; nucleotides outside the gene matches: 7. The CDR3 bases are TGTGCCAGCAGCTCCGGTCCGGGACAGGGGGGCTACACCTTC. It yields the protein CASSSGPGQGGYTF. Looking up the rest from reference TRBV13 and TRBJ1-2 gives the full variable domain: AAGVIQSPRHLIKEKRETATLKCYPIPRHDTVYWYQQGPGQDPQFLISFYEKMQSDKGSIPDRFSAQQFSDYHSELNMSSLELGDSALYFCASSSGPGQGGYTFGSGTRLTVV.

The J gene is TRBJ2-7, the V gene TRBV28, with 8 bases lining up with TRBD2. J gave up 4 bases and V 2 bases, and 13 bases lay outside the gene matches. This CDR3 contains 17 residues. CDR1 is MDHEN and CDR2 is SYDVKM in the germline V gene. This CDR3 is CASSLGAGGPFPYEQYF. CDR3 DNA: TGTGCCAGCAGTTTAGGGGCGGGGGGCCCCTTTCCATACGAGCAGTACTTC. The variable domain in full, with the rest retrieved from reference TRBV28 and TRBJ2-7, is DVKVTQSSRYLVKRTGEKVFLECVQDMDHENMFWYRQDPGLGLRLIYFSYDVKMKEKGDIPEGYSVSREKKERFSLILESASTNQTSMYLCASSLGAGGPFPYEQYFGPGTRLTVT.

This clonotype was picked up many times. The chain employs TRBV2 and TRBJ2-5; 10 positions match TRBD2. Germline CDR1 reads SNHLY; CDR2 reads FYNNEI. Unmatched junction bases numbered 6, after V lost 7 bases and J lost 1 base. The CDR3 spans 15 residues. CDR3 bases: TGTGCCAGCACCCAGCGGGGGGGACTCCAAGAGACCCAGTACTTC. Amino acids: CASTQRGGLQETQYF.

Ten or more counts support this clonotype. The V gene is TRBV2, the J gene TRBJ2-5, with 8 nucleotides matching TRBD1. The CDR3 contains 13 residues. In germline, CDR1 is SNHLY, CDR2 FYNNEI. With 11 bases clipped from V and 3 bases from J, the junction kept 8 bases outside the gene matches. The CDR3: CAGQTGEKETQYF. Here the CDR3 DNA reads TGTGCCGGCCAGACAGGGGAGAAAGAGACCCAGTACTTC.